The present T cell receptor (beta chain) was sequenced within a study of read filtering for tumor transcriptome and immune sequencing. Across the whole study: DNase treatment preceded whole-transcriptome library preparation.

This clonotype has a single count. A much larger clone sits a single nucleotide away, making a read error possible. The library was built from about 400 ng RNA with molecular barcoded adaptors for alpha/delta and beta/gamma chains. TCRdb independently ran MiXCR on the reads; one entry per CDR3 protein. Of over 50,000 distinct CDR3 sequences in the sample, approximately 15% are singletons; the top ten hold roughly 41%. This CDR3 is 14 amino acids long. The germline gives CDR1 MDHEN, CDR2 SYDVKM. This receptor was taken from a donor at least 40 years old with multiple myeloma. The chain carries TRBV28 and TRBJ2-3; D unclear. Sequences were obtained from a population of CD138-negative cells sorted from bone marrow. The CDR3 sequence is CASSSTRLGDMQYF. DNA for the CDR3: TGTGCCAGCAGCTCGACCCGACTTGGAGATATGCAGTATTTT.